This TCR beta chain was documented in a study of shared clonotypes between healthy human individuals. Clones were read by immunoSEQ multiplex PCR, and TCRdb kept only the in-frame ones, dropping some. The table includes roughly 320,000 clones, about nine tenths detected once. V dropped 5 bases and J dropped 3 bases, with 10 bases sitting between them. Per the germline V gene, CDR1 is SQVTM and CDR2 is ANQGSEA. The CDR3 is 12 amino acids. This rearrangement joins TRBV29-1 to TRBJ1-1; perhaps TRBD1 as D (6 bases). The receptor's source is a man between 18 and 29 years old in good health. The specimen was memory CD8+ T cells sorted from blood. Subset denoted: CD45RO+ cells pooled with CCR7-negative TemRA cells. The CDR3 region is CSVKRGDTEAFF. The CDR3 DNA reads as TGCAGCGTTAAAAGGGGGGACACTGAAGCTTTCTTT.